The rows below give T cell receptor beta chains drawn from one sample of a study of blood T cell repertoires in COVID-19. Repertoires were generated with immunoSEQ multiplex PCR, while TCRdb's copy carries only in-frame clones and drops some. In the table there are about 20,000 clones, about 89% of which are singletons. The sequencing input was peripheral blood. These receptors were collected from a woman aged 60-70 years with active COVID-19. CDR3s include the opening cysteine and the closing phenylalanine or tryptophan. The D gene is left open where the match is weak. For some rows the clone size is stated as once, few or many, or as a class when expanded; others skip it.

medium-sized,TRBV19,TRBJ2-1,TRBD1,15,TGTGCCAGTAGTATACCCTCGGACAGGGCGATTGAGCAGTTCTTC,CASSIPSDRAIEQFF
NA,TRBV5-4,TRBJ1-2,NA,16,TGTGCCAGCAGCAAACCAAGAGGCCAAGAAATTTTTGGCTACACCTTC,CASSKPRGQEIFGYTF
NA,TRBV4-1,TRBJ1-1,NA,14,TGCGCCAGCAGTAGCAGTGGTGGGAAGGGGCAGGCTTTCTTT,CASSSSGGKGQAFF
NA,TRBV5-1,TRBJ2-5,TRBD1,13,TGCGCCAGCAGCTCACAGGGGGGAGAGACCCAGTACTTC,CASSSQGGETQYF
NA,TRBV2,TRBJ2-5,NA,14,TGTGCCAGCAACGGAGGCGGGCAGATGGAGACCCAGTACTTC,CASNGGGQMETQYF
few,TRBV7-9,TRBJ1-6,NA,14,TGTGCCGGAGGGTTAGGGGTGATGGATTCACCCCTCCACTTT,CAGGLGVMDSPLHF
NA,TRBV5-1,TRBJ1-4,TRBD1,14,TGCGCCAGCAGCCCGGGACAGGGTGGAGAAAAACTGTTTTTT,CASSPGQGGEKLFF
NA,TRBV19,TRBJ1-1,TRBD1,14,TGTGCCAGTAGAGAACAGGGGGCGTCCACTGAAGCTTTCTTT,CASREQGASTEAFF
once,TRBV7-9,TRBJ1-2,NA,16,TGTGCCAGCAGCTCCTCGGGGAGGGCGCGGGTCTATGGCTACACCTTC,CASSSSGRARVYGYTF
NA,TRBV3-1/TRBV3-2,TRBJ1-6,NA,13,TGTGCCAGCAGCGACAGTCGGAATTCACCCCTCCACTTT,CASSDSRNSPLHF
NA,TRBV5-4,TRBJ2-7,NA,15,TGTGCCAGCAGGCCCGGGGCAGGGGCCCCCTACGAGCAGTACTTC,CASRPGAGAPYEQYF
NA,TRBV11-2,TRBJ2-2,TRBD1,15,TGTGCCAGCAGCTTAGCACAGGGGAGCACCGGGGAGCTGTTTTTT,CASSLAQGSTGELFF
NA,TRBV4-1,TRBJ1-3,NA,15,TGCGCCAGCAGCCAAGACAGGGTCTCGGGAAACACCATATATTTT,CASSQDRVSGNTIYF
NA,TRBV6-1,TRBJ2-2,TRBD1,17,TGTGCCAGCAGTGAAGGGTCAGGGGGCGCGAGCACCGGGGAGCTGTTTTTT,CASSEGSGGASTGELFF
NA,TRBV10-3,TRBJ2-1,TRBD2,16,TGTGCCATCAGTGCCGGGGCAGCCAGCGGGGACAATGAGCAGTTCTTC,CAISAGAASGDNEQFF
NA,TRBV5-1,TRBJ2-1,TRBD2,16,TGCGCCAGCAGCCCGGGACTAGCGCCTTCCTACAATGAGCAGTTCTTC,CASSPGLAPSYNEQFF
NA,TRBV2,TRBJ1-5,TRBD1,14,TGTGCCAGCAGTGAGGCAGGGGGGAATCAGCCCCAGCATTTT,CASSEAGGNQPQHF
NA,TRBV6-5,TRBJ1-1,NA,16,TGTGCCAGCAGTTACTCCGGGGATGCCTGGAGCACTGAAGCTTTCTTT,CASSYSGDAWSTEAFF
NA,TRBV18,TRBJ2-6,NA,14,TGTGCCAGCTCACCAAGGGGTGGGGCCAACGTCCTGACTTTC,CASSPRGGANVLTF
NA,TRBV11-2,TRBJ2-1,TRBD2,17,TGTGCCAGCAGCTTATGGGGGAGGACTAGCGGGGCGGATGAGCAGTTCTTC,CASSLWGRTSGADEQFF
NA,TRBV6-2/TRBV6-3,TRBJ1-2,TRBD1,16,TGTGCCAGCAGTTACAGTTGGGACAGGGGTTACTATGGCTACACCTTC,CASSYSWDRGYYGYTF
NA,TRBV21-1,TRBJ2-7,NA,15,TGTGCCAGCAGCAATAGAACTAGCGGGGTGTACGAGCAGTACTTC,CASSNRTSGVYEQYF
NA,TRBV28,TRBJ1-2,NA,14,TGTGCCAGCAGTGAGACTACAGGGAACTATGGCTACACCTTC,CASSETTGNYGYTF
NA,TRBV9,TRBJ1-6,NA,13,TGTGCCAGCAGCACTGACCCAGGTTCACCCCTCCACTTT,CASSTDPGSPLHF
NA,TRBV9,TRBJ2-5,TRBD2,17,TGTGCCAGCAGCGCCGGGACTAGCGGGGGGACCCAAGAGACCCAGTACTTC,CASSAGTSGGTQETQYF
NA,TRBV15,TRBJ2-1,TRBD1,15,TGTGCCACCAGCAGGACAGGGGAATCCTACAATGAGCAGTTCTTC,CATSRTGESYNEQFF
NA,TRBV19,TRBJ1-2,NA,15,TGTGCCAGTAGTATACCGTCTACAGCTAACTATGGCTACACCTTC,CASSIPSTANYGYTF
NA,TRBV19,TRBJ1-2,NA,13,TGTGCCAGTAGTATAGGTGTAGGGGGGGACTACACCTTC,CASSIGVGGDYTF
NA,TRBV9,TRBJ1-4,TRBD1,15,TGTGCCAACAAGCCCGGGGACAGGCCTAATGAAAAACTGTTTTTT,CANKPGDRPNEKLFF
NA,TRBV19,TRBJ1-2,TRBD1,12,TGTGCCAGCCGTGACAGGGACTATGGCTACACCTTC,CASRDRDYGYTF
NA,TRBV6-5,TRBJ1-5,NA,13,TGTGCCAGCAGCGGGGGGGACAATCAGCCCCAGCATTTT,CASSGGDNQPQHF
NA,TRBV2,TRBJ2-7,TRBD1,13,TGTGCCAGCTGGAAAAGCCAGGGGGCAGAGCAGTACTTC,CASWKSQGAEQYF
NA,TRBV6-1,TRBJ1-6,NA,16,TGTGCCAGCAGTGAAGCCGGGGGGTTCAATGTCTCACCCCTCCACTTT,CASSEAGGFNVSPLHF
once,TRBV5-1,TRBJ2-2,NA,14,TGCGCCAGCAGCCCCACGGGGGAGCGGGGGGAGCTGTTTTTT,CASSPTGERGELFF
NA,TRBV5-1,TRBJ2-1,TRBD2,14,TGCGCCAGCTGTGGGGGGGACTCCTACAATGAGCAGTTCTTC,CASCGGDSYNEQFF
NA,TRBV5-5,TRBJ1-6,NA,16,TGTGCCAGCAGCTTGGGGGACATAATGAAGTCTTCACCCCTCCACTTT,CASSLGDIMKSSPLHF
NA,TRBV19,TRBJ1-4,NA,15,TGTGCCAGTAGAATGGGGGCAGGGAATTTCGAAAAACTGTTTTTT,CASRMGAGNFEKLFF
NA,TRBV11-2,TRBJ2-5,TRBD2,13,TGTGCCAGCAGCTTAGGAGCGGGGGCAACCCAGTACTTC,CASSLGAGATQYF
once,TRBV7-2,TRBJ2-7,TRBD1,15,TGTGCCAGCAGCTTAGCTGGGACAGGGCTCTACGAGCAGTACTTC,CASSLAGTGLYEQYF
NA,TRBV6-6,TRBJ1-4,NA,16,TGTGCCAGCAGCAAGCCGCCAGGGGCAACTAATGAAAAACTGTTTTTT,CASSKPPGATNEKLFF
NA,TRBV6-5,TRBJ2-2,TRBD1,15,TGTGCCAGCAGACGAACGACAGGGGGTACCGGGGAGCTGTTTTTT,CASRRTTGGTGELFF
few,TRBV6-1,TRBJ1-6,TRBD1,18,TGTGCCAGCAGTGAGTCCACCCCACCGGGACAGCATAATTCACCCCTCCACTTT,CASSESTPPGQHNSPLHF
NA,TRBV3-1/TRBV3-2,TRBJ2-6,NA,19,TGTGCCAGCAGCCAAGATCGGGGGAAGGGATCCTCTGGGGCCAACGTCCTGACTTTC,CASSQDRGKGSSGANVLTF
NA,TRBV11-2,TRBJ2-7,TRBD1,15,TGTGCCAGCAGCTCCCCGGACAGGGCCCACTACGAGCAGTACTTC,CASSSPDRAHYEQYF
few,TRBV24-1,TRBJ1-2,NA,13,TGTGCCACCAGTGCCCCAGGCTCCAACGGCTACACCTTC,CATSAPGSNGYTF
NA,TRBV6-5,TRBJ1-3,TRBD1,12,TGTGCCAGCGGACAGGGAGGAAACACCATATATTTT,CASGQGGNTIYF
NA,TRBV7-9,TRBJ2-7,NA,16,TGTGCCAGCAGCGTCGGGGGGGACAGCTATTCCTACGAGCAGTACTTC,CASSVGGDSYSYEQYF
NA,TRBV15,TRBJ1-2,NA,18,TGTGCCACCAGCAGAGATGGAATGTCGGAACAGGTCGACGCTGGCTACACCTTC,CATSRDGMSEQVDAGYTF
few,TRBV19,TRBJ1-5,NA,15,TGTGCCAGTAGTACCGGACGGGATAGCAATCAGCCCCAGCATTTT,CASSTGRDSNQPQHF
once,TRBV27,TRBJ1-1,NA,13,TGTGCCAGCTATCGTAGGGGGTACACTGAAGCTTTCTTT,CASYRRGYTEAFF
few,TRBV21-1,TRBJ2-5,NA,14,TGTGCCAGCAGCACGGTGACAAGTCGAGAGACCCAGTACTTC,CASSTVTSRETQYF
once,TRBV27,TRBJ1-2,TRBD1,15,TGTGCCAGCAGTTCTATGACCGGGACAGGGCGTGGCTACACCTTC,CASSSMTGTGRGYTF
NA,TRBV18,TRBJ2-1,NA,16,TGTGCCAGCTCACCACCGGCGGGGGCTCCCTACAATGAGCAGTTCTTC,CASSPPAGAPYNEQFF
once,TRBV14,TRBJ1-2,NA,15,TGTGCCAGCAGCCCCCGGGGGGGGCAAGTCTATGGCTACACCTTC,CASSPRGGQVYGYTF
NA,TRBV5-1,TRBJ1-1,NA,16,TGCGCCAGCAGCGTGGTCGGGGGGAGGGCGAACACTGAAGCTTTCTTT,CASSVVGGRANTEAFF
NA,TRBV6-1,TRBJ1-1,NA,17,TGTGCCAGCAGTGCTGGAGGCTCCATGGGATGGAACACTGAAGCTTTCTTT,CASSAGGSMGWNTEAFF
NA,TRBV19,TRBJ2-7,TRBD1,15,TGTGCCAGTAGTATGAGGGGACAGGGGCCCTACGAGCAGTACTTC,CASSMRGQGPYEQYF
NA,TRBV7-6,TRBJ2-1,TRBD1,16,TGTGCCAGCAGCTTAGAAGGTGGACAGGGGTACAATGAGCAGTTCTTC,CASSLEGGQGYNEQFF
NA,TRBV6-5,TRBJ2-3,NA,14,TGTGCCAGCAGTTACAGGAAGCGTGAAGATACGCAGTATTTT,CASSYRKREDTQYF